This T cell receptor (beta chain) was sequenced for a study of cytomegalovirus exposure and HLA in healthy donors. Notes on the study in general: A list of about 180 TCR beta chains associated with cytomegalovirus was given. Reports indicated that the classifier achieved high specificity and sensitivity in diagnosing cytomegalovirus status. The majority of TCR sequences were rare, yet some public TCRs appeared in many donors.

About this clone: What it recognizes is unknown.

Sequenced by immunoSEQ multiplex PCR; TCRdb stores in-frame clones only, minus some. Of about 140,000 clones listed, 84% are singletons. The sample consisted of PBMCs. This TCR was recovered from a woman in her 30s in good health and CMV-seronegative.

CDR3 nucleotides: TGTGCCAGCCACGACAGCCTCCAATGGGGCTACACCTTC. Protein sequence: CASHDSLQWGYTF. J is TRBJ1-2 and V is TRBV2, with TRBD1 as a possible D gene (5 bases). The CDR3 sequence is 13 residues long. The V gene lost 8 bases and the J gene lost 8 bases, with 18 bases spanning the gap. Looked up from germline, CDR1 is SNHLY and CDR2 is FYNNEI.